This is a list of T cell receptor beta chains from one sample in a study of shared clonotypes between healthy human individuals. TCRdb keeps only in-frame clones here, not all; method: immunoSEQ multiplex PCR. Found here are 1.5 million to 2.5 million clones, around 96% of them singletons; the top ten hold 1.2%. Sequencing was performed on naive CD8+ T cells sorted from blood. Every receptor here comes from a young man in good health. CDR3s include the opening cysteine and the closing phenylalanine or tryptophan. Fields, in order: D gene, J gene, V gene, clone size, CDR3 length, CDR3 protein, CDR3 DNA. The D gene is left open where the match is weak. Size tells how often a clone was seen (once, few, many) or the class of an expanded clone, and some rows leave it out.

D: NA; J: TRBJ2-1; V: TRBV15; size: NA; length: 15; CDR3: CATSRDRTGYNEQFF; DNA: TGTGCCACCAGCAGAGATCGTACGGGTTACAATGAGCAGTTCTTC
D: NA; J: TRBJ2-1; V: TRBV6-4; size: NA; length: 11; CDR3: CASSDGGKQFF; DNA: TGTGCCAGCAGTGACGGAGGGAAGCAGTTCTTC
D: NA; J: TRBJ2-7; V: TRBV7-2; size: NA; length: 14; CDR3: CASSALGATYEQYF; DNA: TGTGCCAGCAGCGCCCTGGGGGCCACCTACGAGCAGTACTTC
D: NA; J: TRBJ1-6; V: TRBV28; size: NA; length: 14; CDR3: CASSLLDSGSPLHF; DNA: TGTGCCAGCAGTTTGCTGGACTCTGGTTCACCCCTCCACTTT
D: NA; J: TRBJ1-3; V: TRBV13; size: NA; length: 13; CDR3: CASSLGRRNTIYF; DNA: TGTGCCAGCAGCTTAGGACGGCGAAACACCATATATTTT
D: NA; J: TRBJ2-1; V: TRBV29-1; size: NA; length: 14; CDR3: CSAGMGHLYNEQFF; DNA: TGCAGCGCCGGGATGGGACACCTCTACAATGAGCAGTTCTTC
D: TRBD2; J: TRBJ2-1; V: TRBV6-6; size: NA; length: 13; CDR3: CASSRGGDNEQFF; DNA: TGTGCCAGCAGCCGGGGGGGGGACAATGAGCAGTTCTTC
D: NA; J: TRBJ1-6; V: TRBV28; size: NA; length: 11; CDR3: CASSLGSPLHF; DNA: TGTGCCAGCAGTTTAGGGTCACCCCTCCACTTT
D: NA; J: TRBJ2-7; V: TRBV5-6; size: NA; length: 16; CDR3: CASSPEPGDGPYEQYF; DNA: TGTGCCAGCAGCCCCGAACCGGGGGACGGCCCCTACGAGCAGTACTTC
D: TRBD1; J: TRBJ2-7; V: TRBV4-1; size: NA; length: 15; CDR3: CASSLSVQGAYEQYF; DNA: TGCGCCAGCAGTCTTAGTGTGCAGGGGGCATACGAGCAGTACTTC
D: TRBD1; J: TRBJ2-7; V: TRBV4-1; size: NA; length: 16; CDR3: CASSLTGGTGTYEQYF; DNA: TGCGCCAGCAGCCTAACTGGGGGGACAGGGACCTACGAGCAGTACTTC
D: NA; J: TRBJ1-2; V: TRBV6-5; size: once; length: 14; CDR3: CASSYEGGNYGYTF; DNA: TGTGCCAGCAGTTACGAAGGGGGAAACTATGGCTACACCTTC
D: NA; J: TRBJ2-2; V: TRBV13; size: NA; length: 15; CDR3: CASSLVGGGGGELFF; DNA: TGTGCCAGCAGCCTCGTCGGGGGTGGCGGCGGGGAGCTGTTTTTT
D: TRBD1; J: TRBJ1-1; V: TRBV9; size: NA; length: 13; CDR3: CASSGTGGTEAFF; DNA: TGTGCCAGCAGCGGGACAGGGGGCACTGAAGCTTTCTTT
D: NA; J: TRBJ2-7; V: TRBV4-3; size: NA; length: 15; CDR3: CASSQTGSPTHEQYF; DNA: TGCGCCAGCAGCCAGACTGGCAGCCCCACCCACGAGCAGTACTTC
D: TRBD1; J: TRBJ2-2; V: TRBV7-6; size: NA; length: 17; CDR3: CASSLDPGTENTGELFF; DNA: TGTGCCAGCAGCTTAGACCCCGGGACAGAGAACACCGGGGAGCTGTTTTTT
D: NA; J: TRBJ1-1; V: TRBV13; size: NA; length: 14; CDR3: CASSLGLDNTEAFF; DNA: TGTGCCAGCAGCTTAGGCCTGGATAACACTGAAGCTTTCTTT
D: TRBD1; J: TRBJ2-7; V: TRBV30; size: few; length: 14; CDR3: CAWGAGQGAHEQYF; DNA: TGTGCCTGGGGTGCTGGACAGGGGGCCCACGAGCAGTACTTC
D: TRBD1; J: TRBJ2-1; V: TRBV7-2; size: NA; length: 16; CDR3: CASSLQGWGSYNEQFF; DNA: TGTGCCAGCAGTTTACAGGGGTGGGGCTCCTACAATGAGCAGTTCTTC
D: NA; J: TRBJ1-1; V: TRBV14; size: NA; length: 13; CDR3: CASSPRTDTEAFF; DNA: TGTGCCAGCAGCCCGAGGACAGACACTGAAGCTTTCTTT
D: NA; J: TRBJ2-2; V: TRBV30; size: NA; length: 13; CDR3: CAWRPLNTGELFF; DNA: TGTGCCTGGAGGCCCCTTAACACCGGGGAGCTGTTTTTT
D: TRBD2; J: TRBJ2-1; V: TRBV18; size: NA; length: 17; CDR3: CASSPLVSGGRGDEQFF; DNA: TGTGCCAGCTCACCACTCGTATCGGGAGGGCGGGGCGATGAGCAGTTCTTC
D: TRBD2; J: TRBJ2-1; V: TRBV6-5; size: NA; length: 15; CDR3: CASSPGGESYNEQFF; DNA: TGTGCCAGCAGTCCCGGGGGGGAATCCTACAATGAGCAGTTCTTC
D: TRBD1; J: TRBJ1-5; V: TRBV27; size: NA; length: 17; CDR3: CASSLLGTGEGNQPQHF; DNA: TGTGCCAGCAGTTTACTCGGGACAGGGGAAGGCAATCAGCCCCAGCATTTT
D: NA; J: TRBJ1-1; V: TRBV10-3; size: once; length: 14; CDR3: CAISEDPVNTEAFF; DNA: TGTGCCATCAGTGAGGACCCGGTGAACACTGAAGCTTTCTTT
D: TRBD2; J: TRBJ2-5; V: TRBV5-6; size: NA; length: 19; CDR3: CASSLGQAILAGNQETQYF; DNA: TGTGCCAGCAGCTTGGGACAGGCCATCCTAGCGGGTAACCAAGAGACCCAGTACTTC
D: TRBD1; J: TRBJ1-1; V: TRBV2; size: once; length: 15; CDR3: CASSEWTGLNTEAFF; DNA: TGTGCCAGCAGTGAGTGGACAGGTCTGAACACTGAAGCTTTCTTT
D: NA; J: TRBJ1-4; V: TRBV30; size: NA; length: 13; CDR3: CARRLVSNEKLFF; DNA: TGTGCCCGGAGGTTAGTTTCTAATGAAAAACTGTTTTTT
D: TRBD2; J: TRBJ2-7; V: TRBV10-3; size: NA; length: 14; CDR3: CAISEDAGGYEQYF; DNA: TGTGCCATCAGTGAAGACGCGGGAGGCTACGAGCAGTACTTC
D: NA; J: TRBJ1-6; V: TRBV27; size: NA; length: 18; CDR3: CASSLAMVREGDNSPLHF; DNA: TGTGCCAGCAGTTTGGCGATGGTCAGGGAGGGAGATAATTCACCCCTCCACTTT
D: TRBD1; J: TRBJ1-1; V: TRBV13; size: NA; length: 15; CDR3: CASRGILTGSPEAFF; DNA: TGTGCCAGCAGGGGAATTTTGACAGGGTCTCCTGAAGCTTTCTTT
D: TRBD1; J: TRBJ1-1; V: TRBV27; size: NA; length: 16; CDR3: CASSFGQGPDSGEAFF; DNA: TGTGCCAGCAGTTTTGGACAGGGGCCCGATTCTGGTGAAGCTTTCTTT
D: NA; J: TRBJ2-3; V: TRBV7-9; size: once; length: 15; CDR3: CASSAHPSSTDTQYF; DNA: TGTGCCAGCAGCGCGCATCCATCTAGCACAGATACGCAGTATTTT
D: NA; J: TRBJ2-7; V: TRBV11-2; size: NA; length: 13; CDR3: CASSSPGGTEQYF; DNA: TGTGCCAGCAGCTCCCCCGGGGGGACAGAGCAGTACTTC
D: NA; J: TRBJ2-1; V: TRBV7-9; size: once; length: 12; CDR3: CASRSTYNEQFF; DNA: TGTGCCAGCAGGTCTACCTACAATGAGCAGTTCTTC
D: NA; J: TRBJ2-3; V: TRBV5-6; size: NA; length: 14; CDR3: CASSLGSFTDTQYF; DNA: TGTGCCAGCAGCTTGGGGAGTTTCACAGATACGCAGTATTTT
D: NA; J: TRBJ1-1; V: TRBV10-2; size: NA; length: 12; CDR3: CASEGDSMEAFF; DNA: TGCGCCAGTGAGGGGGACTCTATGGAAGCTTTCTTT
D: TRBD2; J: TRBJ2-2; V: TRBV7-2; size: few; length: 19; CDR3: CASSLANPTSGRHTGELFF; DNA: TGTGCCAGCAGCTTAGCGAACCCGACTAGCGGGAGGCACACCGGGGAGCTGTTTTTT
D: NA; J: TRBJ2-5; V: TRBV14; size: NA; length: 11; CDR3: CASSRGETQYF; DNA: TGTGCCAGCAGCCGCGGGGAGACCCAGTACTTC
D: NA; J: TRBJ2-2; V: TRBV30; size: NA; length: 14; CDR3: CAWSVSWGAGELFF; DNA: TGTGCCTGGAGTGTCTCCTGGGGGGCCGGGGAGCTGTTTTTT
D: NA; J: TRBJ2-7; V: TRBV4-1; size: NA; length: 13; CDR3: CASSQDFSYEQYF; DNA: TGCGCCAGCAGCCAAGACTTCTCCTACGAGCAGTACTTC
D: NA; J: TRBJ2-7; V: TRBV6-6; size: once; length: 11; CDR3: CASSLAREQYF; DNA: TGTGCCAGCAGTTTAGCGCGGGAGCAGTACTTC
D: TRBD2; J: TRBJ2-7; V: TRBV7-2; size: NA; length: 13; CDR3: CASSLSGSYEQYF; DNA: TGTGCCAGCAGCCTAAGCGGGAGTTACGAGCAGTACTTC
D: NA; J: TRBJ2-5; V: TRBV2; size: NA; length: 15; CDR3: CASSEEGYEGETQYF; DNA: TGTGCCAGCAGTGAAGAAGGCTATGAGGGAGAGACCCAGTACTTC
D: TRBD2; J: TRBJ2-7; V: TRBV4-3; size: NA; length: 15; CDR3: CASSQERGLVYEQYF; DNA: TGCGCCAGCAGCCAAGAACGGGGACTAGTCTACGAGCAGTACTTC
D: NA; J: TRBJ2-7; V: TRBV27; size: NA; length: 14; CDR3: CASSLPGAGYEQYF; DNA: TGTGCCAGCAGTTTACCCGGGGCTGGCTACGAGCAGTACTTC
D: NA; J: TRBJ1-2; V: TRBV7-9; size: NA; length: 13; CDR3: CASSLDGGSGYTF; DNA: TGTGCCAGCAGCTTAGATGGGGGATCGGGCTACACCTTC
D: NA; J: TRBJ1-6; V: TRBV2; size: NA; length: 15; CDR3: CASILDGSYNSPLHF; DNA: TGTGCCAGCATCCTAGACGGCTCCTATAATTCACCCCTCCACTTT